These 23 T cell receptor beta chains came from one sample sequenced in a study of shared clonotypes between healthy human individuals. Clones were sequenced by immunoSEQ multiplex PCR, and TCRdb holds only the in-frame ones, with some missing. Of around 2,000,000 clones in the sample, 90% to 95% were seen once. Sequencing was done on a sample of naive CD4+ T cells sorted from blood. Described subset: CD45RA+ positively selected. All receptors come from a man aged 18 to 29 in good health.

V usage is TRBV11-2 and J usage is TRBJ2-3, with 8 bases fitting TRBD2. Germline CDR1 reads SGHAT; CDR2 reads FQNNGV. CDR3 length equals 17 residues. V lost 4 bases, J lost 4 bases, and 13 bases stayed unmatched. The DNA of the CDR3 is TGTGCCAGCAGCTCAGAGATAGCGGGATCGTATGCAGATACGCAGTATTTT. It yields the protein CASSSEIAGSYADTQYF.

J is TRBJ2-7 and V is TRBV5-4; 14 bases are a match to TRBD2. Germline V CDR1 and CDR2: SGHNT, YYREEE (reference sequence). V was pared by 0 bases and J by 4 bases, with 3 bases of the junction left unmatched. The CDR3 sequence is 16 residues long. CDR3 sequence reads: CASSLEGLAGVYEQYF. As DNA, the CDR3 is TGTGCCAGCAGCTTGGAGGGACTAGCGGGGGTATACGAGCAGTACTTC.

The rearrangement links TRBV18 to TRBJ2-7; D is perhaps TRBD2 (5 bases). The CDR3 sequence is 12 residues long. V was cut by 3 bases and J by 9 bases, with 12 bases left in between. Germline V gene lookup returns CDR1 KGHSH and CDR2 LQKENI. CDR3 in DNA: TGTGCCAGCTCACCCCCAACTAGACCGCAGTACTTC. Protein: CASSPPTRPQYF.

The gene calls are TRBV4-1 and TRBJ1-5, with D uncertain. Trimming cost V 3 bases and J 0 bases, with 9 bases left between them. This CDR3 is 15 amino acids long. Germline CDR1 reads MGHRA; CDR2 reads YSYEKL. The CDR3 nucleotides are TGCGCCAGCAGCCAGCCCTGGGGTAGCAATCAGCCCCAGCATTTT. It translates to CASSQPWGSNQPQHF.

This chain joins TRBV6-5 and TRBJ1-6; perhaps TRBD1 as D (6 bases). Germline V gene sequence: CDR1 MNHEY, CDR2 SVGAGI. The V end lost 1 base, the J end lost 4 bases, and 8 bases lay between the germline ends. This CDR3 region has 15 residues. CDR3 residues: CASSYYGQYNSPLHF. CDR3 DNA sequence: TGTGCCAGCAGTTACTATGGACAGTATAATTCACCCCTCCACTTT.

The rearrangement uses TRBV7-2 and TRBJ2-4; 14 positions agree with TRBD2. The CDR3 sequence is 17 residues long. Losses at the gene ends were 1 base for V and 4 bases for J; bases not matched to a gene: 3. Germline V CDR1 and CDR2: SGHTA, FQGNSA. The CDR3 here is CASSLGGTSGRKNIQYF. The CDR3 nucleotides read TGTGCCAGCAGCTTAGGGGGGACTAGCGGGAGAAAAAACATTCAGTACTTC. Full variable domain (remainder filled in from reference TRBV7-2 and TRBJ2-4): GAGVSQSPSNKVTEKGKDVELRCDPISGHTALYWYRQSLGQGLEFLIYFQGNSAPDKSGLPSDRFSAERTGGSVSTLTIQRTQQEDSAVYLCASSLGGTSGRKNIQYFGAGTRLSVL.

This chain joins TRBV7-9 and TRBJ2-2; 8 bases line up with TRBD1. CDR1 and CDR2 (germline): SEHNR, FQNEAQ (reference sequence). The CDR3 covers 17 residues. The ends lost 3 bases at V and 5 bases at J; junction bases unmatched: 11. The CDR3 DNA follows: TGTGCCAGCAGCTTCCTTACGACAGGGGTTCGGACCGGGGAGCTGTTTTTT. This codes for CASSFLTTGVRTGELFF.

The V and J genes are TRBV2 and TRBJ1-5; D is undetermined. Deletions cut 7 bases from V and 2 bases from J, with 9 bases between. Germline V CDR1 and CDR2: SNHLY, FYNNEI. The CDR3 totals 13 residues. This chain's CDR3 is CASTSDGNQPQHF. CDR3 nucleotides: TGTGCCAGCACTTCGGACGGCAATCAGCCCCAGCATTTT.

The J gene is TRBJ2-5, the V gene TRBV7-3, with D perhaps TRBD1 (7 bases). The V gene lost 2 bases and the J gene lost 1 base, with 14 bases spanning the gap. Germline-derived CDR1 and CDR2 are SGHTA and FQGTGA. The CDR3 is 16 amino acids. CDR3 bases: TGTGCCAGCAGCTTACAGGGGGGAGTAACCCAAGAGACCCAGTACTTC. Protein: CASSLQGGVTQETQYF.

This clone occurred once. V is TRBV7-8 and J is TRBJ2-1; TRBD2 agrees at 9 bases. Germline CDR1 SGHVS, CDR2 FQNEAQ. J was trimmed by 7 bases and V by 8 bases; bases with no gene match: 15. The CDR3 runs to 16 residues. CDR3 nucleotides: TGTGCCAGCGTTCCGACGGGGCTAGCGGGAATAAATGAGCAGTTCTTC. Protein product: CASVPTGLAGINEQFF.

The chain combines TRBV9 with TRBJ2-1; maybe TRBD2 (6 bases). The CDR3 runs to 17 residues. V was pared by 0 bases and J by 4 bases, with 17 bases between. Looked up from germline, CDR1 is SGDLS and CDR2 is YYNGEE. CDR3 bases: TGTGCCAGCAGCGTAGGTCGTAGCGGAAAACTTTACAATGAGCAGTTCTTC. Its protein is CASSVGRSGKLYNEQFF. The whole variable domain, remainder taken from reference TRBV9 and TRBJ2-1, is DSGVTQTPKHLITATGQRVTLRCSPRSGDLSVYWYQQSLDQGLQFLIQYYNGEERAKGNILERFSAQQFPDLHSELNLSSLELGDSALYFCASSVGRSGKLYNEQFFGPGTRLTVL.

A note on this clone: This sample includes further DNA sequences coding for the same CDR3. This chain connects TRBV10-3 to TRBJ1-5; D is perhaps TRBD1 (6 bases). V lost 2 bases to trimming and J lost 6 bases, with 11 bases between them. The CDR3 is 14 residues long. Per the germline V gene, CDR1 is ENHRY and CDR2 is SYGVKD. CDR3 nucleotide sequence: TGTGCCATCAGTGAGAGCAGGGGCGGTCAGCCCCAGCATTTT. Translation: CAISESRGGQPQHF.

The chain combines TRBV6-6 with TRBJ2-1; 7 bases align to TRBD1. Germline V gives CDR1 MNHNY, CDR2 SVGAGI (reference sequence). This CDR3 has 16 amino acids. J lost 4 bases, V lost 10 bases, and 16 bases had no gene match. The CDR3 protein is CAIAGVGGLSYNEQFF. The DNA for the CDR3 is TGTGCCATCGCTGGAGTAGGGGGCCTATCATACAATGAGCAGTTCTTC.

The chain couples TRBV6-5 to TRBJ1-5; no firm D call. The V end lost 8 bases, the J end lost 5 bases, and 13 bases lay between the germline ends. There are 13 residues in the CDR3. The germline CDR1 and CDR2 sequences are MNHEY and SVGAGI. CDR3 sequence (DNA): TGTGCCAGCGGTCGGCAGAGAGATCAGCCCCAGCATTTT. This gives the protein CASGRQRDQPQHF.

This clone appeared a single time. This rearrangement joins TRBV10-2 to TRBJ2-1; 7 nucleotides agree with TRBD2. Germline assignment: CDR1 WSHSY and CDR2 SAAADI. The CDR3 loop spans 15 amino acids. V gave up 8 bases and J gave up 0 bases; unmatched junction bases: 7. CDR3 protein: CASRRGGGSYNEQFF. The CDR3 region has the DNA TGCGCCAGCCGACGGGGCGGGGGCTCCTACAATGAGCAGTTCTTC.

The chain employs TRBV11-2 and TRBJ1-1, with D perhaps matching TRBD1 (5 bases). V gave up 2 bases and J gave up 1 base, with 20 bases separating them. In germline, CDR1 is SGHAT, CDR2 FQNNGV. The CDR3 is 18 amino acids. The CDR3 sequence: CASSLRLQGGVGNTEAFF. DNA for the CDR3: TGTGCCAGCAGCTTAAGGTTGCAGGGAGGTGTCGGGAACACTGAAGCTTTCTTT.

The chain joins TRBV20-1 to TRBJ2-1; no definite D call. V was clipped by 6 bases and J by 10 bases, with 10 bases between them. Germline loops: CDR1 DFQATT, CDR2 SNEGSKA (reference sequence). CDR3 length: 10 residues. The CDR3 sequence is CSAVGLEQFF. DNA of the CDR3: TGCAGTGCGGTAGGTTTAGAGCAGTTCTTC.

The V call is TRBV5-1, the J call TRBJ1-3; possible D gene TRBD1, 5 bases. The CDR3 has 16 residues. Germline lookup yields CDR1 SGHRS and CDR2 YFSETQ. Trimming cost V 0 bases and J 2 bases, with 12 bases left between them. CDR3 in DNA: TGCGCCAGCAGCTTGGCCGGGACTGCCGCTGGAAACACCATATATTTT. It specifies CASSLAGTAAGNTIYF. Supplemented by reference TRBV5-1 and TRBJ1-3, the full variable domain reads KAGVTQTPRYLIKTRGQQVTLSCSPISGHRSVSWYQQTPGQGLQFLFEYFSETQRNKGNFPGRFSGRQFSNSRSEMNVSTLELGDSALYLCASSLAGTAAGNTIYFGEGSWLTVV.

This sequence joins TRBV5-4 and TRBJ2-1; tentatively, D is TRBD1 (8 bases). Germline V gene data show CDR1 as SGHNT and CDR2 as YYREEE (reference sequence). The CDR3 loop spans 15 amino acids. Trimming removed 5 bases from V and 6 bases from J, with 18 bases in between. CDR3 DNA: TGTGCCAGCAGGCCTGACAGGGGAGGGGGCAATGAGCAGTTCTTC. Protein product: CASRPDRGGGNEQFF.

The chain has TRBV29-1 and TRBJ1-2; tentatively, D is TRBD1 (6 bases). Germline V CDR1 and CDR2: SQVTM, ANQGSEA. The CDR3 loop spans 12 amino acids. Trimming took 0 bases from V and 5 from J, leaving 7 bases between them. CDR3 coding DNA: TGCAGCGTTGAAGAACAGGGTTATGGCTACACCTTC. Translating gives CSVEEQGYGYTF.

The count of this clone is one. The V call is TRBV6-1, the J call TRBJ2-2; D gene ambiguous. Germline V gives CDR1 MNHNS, CDR2 SASEGT. This CDR3 contains 14 residues. With 4 bases removed from V and 3 bases from J, the gap between germline ends came to 9 bases. CDR3 coding DNA: TGTGCCAGCAGTGCTCGGCTGTACACCGGGGAGCTGTTTTTT. As protein: CASSARLYTGELFF.

This chain joins TRBV12-2 and TRBJ2-7. TRBV12-2 represents a pseudogene. This CDR3 has 15 residues. For the CDR3, the DNA is TGTGCAAGTCGCTTCGGACCGTCCTTGGAAGACGAGCAGTACTTC. Translating gives CASRFGPSLEDEQYF.

This chain links TRBV6-6 with TRBJ2-5; D ambiguous. This CDR3 contains 15 residues. Trimming shortened V by 0 bases and J by 0 bases, and 8 bases separated the two germline ends. Looked up from germline, CDR1 is MNHNY and CDR2 is SVGAGI (reference sequence). The CDR3 here is CASSYSTLHQETQYF. CDR3 sequence (DNA): TGTGCCAGCAGTTACTCGACTTTGCACCAAGAGACCCAGTACTTC.